This T cell receptor beta chain was sequenced during a study of human T cells and chemical hapten exposure. Study details: The sensitizing agent was 2% DPC, placed on around 2 cm by around 2 cm of upper inner arm skin.

CDR1 is MDHEN, CDR2 SYDVKM, per germline. CDR3 size: 14 residues. V lost 6 bases, J lost 0 bases, and 8 bases lay in between. In the library, unique molecular identifiers were attached to individual cDNA molecules. One entry per CDR3 protein results from TCRdb running MiXCR on the RACE reads. The profile covers some 110,000 distinct CDR3 sequences, with roughly 12% appearing a single time and under 2.5% taken by the ten largest. Time point: patch test 3, about 24 weeks after DPC sensitization. As for treatment: therapeutic diphenylcyclopropenone sensitization with weekly scalp DPC. The chain combines TRBV28 with TRBJ1-4; no definite D call. This TCR came from a woman aged 50 to 60 with alopecia areata. Some clones in this sample may be carry-over from other donors' samples. The source material was whole blood, sampled in connection with sensitization to the hapten diphenylcyclopropenone (DPC). The CDR3 here is CASRGIATNEKLFF. The CDR3 bases are TGTGCCAGCAGAGGGATTGCAACTAATGAAAAACTGTTTTTT.